Sequencing of this T cell receptor (beta chain) was carried out in a study of OX40 agonist ivuxolimab in advanced cancers. Study overall: Patients achieving partial responses numbered three: one hepatocellular carcinoma case and two cutaneous melanoma cases.

The study, taken as a whole, reports: Some nonresponders also had low normalized T-cell clonal expansion. Dose levels from 0.1 to 3.0 mg/kg saw CD4+ and CD8+ blood T cells expand clonally by week 6.

This table comes from immunoSEQ multiplex PCR, and its TCRdb copy is limited to in-frame clones, with some not included. The sample yields some 60,000 clones, under 95% seen once. In regard to this clone: Its antigen is currently unknown.

This receptor was identified in an adult with an advanced solid tumor such as melanoma, head and neck, liver or kidney cancer. Sequenced here: CD4+ or CD8+ T cells sorted from blood, sampled in a trial of the OX40 agonist ivuxolimab.

CDR3 amino acids: CASSLGRFNEQFF. The CDR3 nucleotides read TGTGCCAGCAGTTTGGGCAGGTTTAATGAGCAGTTCTTC. The chain is built from TRBV27 and TRBJ2-1; D unclear. Trimming cost V 3 bases and J 7 bases, with 10 bases left between them. The CDR3 covers 13 residues. Germline values: CDR1 MNHEY, CDR2 SMNVEV (reference sequence).